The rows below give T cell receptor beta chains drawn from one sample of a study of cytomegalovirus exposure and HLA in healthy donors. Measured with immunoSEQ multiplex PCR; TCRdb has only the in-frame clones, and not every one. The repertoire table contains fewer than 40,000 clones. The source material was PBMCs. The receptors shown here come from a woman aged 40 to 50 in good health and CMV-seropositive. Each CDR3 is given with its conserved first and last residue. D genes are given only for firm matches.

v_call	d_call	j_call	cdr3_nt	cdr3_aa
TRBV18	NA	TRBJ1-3	TGTGCCAGCTCACCACTGGCCAGTGGTACAAAACGAGGAAACACCATATATTTT	CASSPLASGTKRGNTIYF
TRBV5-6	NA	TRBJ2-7	TGTGCCAGCAGCGGGATTAGCGGTATCTCCTACGAGCAGTACTTC	CASSGISGISYEQYF
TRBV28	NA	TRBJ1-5	TGTGCCAGCAGTGACCCCCCGGGGCCGGGGGCCCAGCATTTT	CASSDPPGPGAQHF
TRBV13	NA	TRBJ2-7	TGTGCCAGCAGCAACTATGGCCTAGGACAGCCTTCCTACGAGCAGTACTTC	CASSNYGLGQPSYEQYF
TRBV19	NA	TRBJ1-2	TGTGCCAGTACTGAACGAAGCGATAACTATGGCTACACCTTC	CASTERSDNYGYTF
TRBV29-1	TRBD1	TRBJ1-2	TGCAGCGCCCGGACAGGGGGTGGCTACACCTTC	CSARTGGGYTF
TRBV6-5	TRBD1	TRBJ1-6	TGTGCCAGCAGTTACACCTACAGGGGAGCCTCACCCCTCCACTTT	CASSYTYRGASPLHF
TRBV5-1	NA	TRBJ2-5	TGCGCCAGCAGCCCGGGGGACAGTCAAGAGACCCAGTACTTC	CASSPGDSQETQYF
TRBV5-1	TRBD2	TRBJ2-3	TGCGCCAGCAGCTTTTTTCCCCTCATTGGGGGGGGTGGAGATACGCAGTATTTT	CASSFFPLIGGGGDTQYF
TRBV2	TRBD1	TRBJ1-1	TGTGCCAGCAAGACAGGGGGCGGTCGGGAAGCTTTCTTT	CASKTGGGREAFF
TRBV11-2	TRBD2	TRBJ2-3	TGTGCCAGCAGCCAGATCGGACTAGCGGGAGCAACCACAGATACGCAGTATTTT	CASSQIGLAGATTDTQYF
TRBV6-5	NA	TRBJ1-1	TGTGCCAGCAGCCAACAGGGTGGGACTGAAGCTTTCTTT	CASSQQGGTEAFF
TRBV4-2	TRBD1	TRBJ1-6	TGTGCCAGCAGCCAAGATGTTTTGGGGACAGGATCTCTCGGGGGTTCACCCCTCCACTTT	CASSQDVLGTGSLGGSPLHF
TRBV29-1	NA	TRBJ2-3	TGCAGCGTTGAAGATCCGAGCACAGATACGCAGTATTTT	CSVEDPSTDTQYF
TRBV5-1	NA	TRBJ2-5	TGCGCCAGCAGCTTGGTGGGGACGGGGGTGGAGACCCAGTACTTC	CASSLVGTGVETQYF
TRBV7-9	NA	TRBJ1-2	TGTGCCAGCAGCTTATTAGAGTCTCTTGATGGCTACACCTTC	CASSLLESLDGYTF